The TCR beta chain under discussion was sequenced for a study of neurological immune-mediated disorders (dated by TCRdb to about 2019). Looking at the study overall: Among the 34 multiple sclerosis patients, relapsing-remitting MS accounted for some 30 and secondary progressive MS accounted for 3. Peripheral blood TCR-beta repertoires from HTLV-I-associated myelopathy (HAM/TSP) patients, multiple sclerosis patients and healthy controls were compared by UMI-based sequencing. The 106 TCR-beta libraries included longitudinal samples, technical triplicates and paired sorted CD4+ and CD8+ T-cell subsets alongside PBMC samples. The cohort comprised 68 subjects: approximately 15 HAM/TSP patients, approximately 34 multiple sclerosis patients and 20 or so healthy controls.

In regard to this clonotype: Its antigen is not yet known. One base away there is no much larger clone; base qualities are not given.

Study-level results and caveats: No clinical or MRI features were associated with the MS cluster, and the authors said that larger cohorts are needed. TCR clonal expansion was greatest in HAM/TSP patients and smallest in MS patients, who ranked below even healthy controls. Phylogenetic analysis grouped repertoires from 18 of 34 MS patients into a cluster of related CDR3 sequences, suggesting a possible repertoire-level signature. No identical CDR3 amino acid sequences were found to be shared among expanded clones across subjects, suggesting that TCR-beta repertoires were private in all groups.

To synthesize cDNA, template-switch 5'RACE was performed with a primer carrying a 10-nucleotide random unique molecular identifier so that each TCR transcript was tagged. Each sequencing run produced over 190 million TCR-beta sequences covering 15-18 subjects. Total RNA was extracted with the RNeasy kit. The KAPA Real-time Library Amplification kit was used to amplify TCR-beta VDJ regions with primers for the TCR constant region and the 5'RACE anchor. A first PCR added sample indexes and Illumina adaptors, and a second PCR then raised library yield. After Ampure bead purification, the TCR product of roughly 650 bp was size-selected on a 2% E-gel SizeSelection system. Before pooling, library quality was assessed on a Bioanalyzer, concentration was determined with Qubit, and library quantification was performed with the Kapa Library Quantification kit. An Illumina HiSeq 2500 was used to sequence the libraries paired-end at 2 x 150 bp. To increase sequence diversity, roughly 25-31% phiX was spiked into each library pool. The published analysis was carried out like this. Quality-filtered reads were processed with the UMI-based MiGEC pipeline, and over 75% of raw TCR sequences were removed by the MiGEC pipeline during error correction. IMGT germline references were used for alignment of VDJ genes, and clonotypes were defined by a unique CDR3 amino acid sequence together with V-J genes. Clonal expansion, Shannon diversity, and CDR3 relatedness (CalcPairwiseDistances, ClusterSamples) were evaluated with VDJtools, and phylogenetic trees were built with CLCbio workbench. Using coefficient-of-variation modelling across technical triplicates, the study counted a clone as expanded if it had at least 8 unique UMIs. The public reads were run again by TCRdb, first through fastp at Q25 and then through MiXCR, and only productive beta chains were kept. Identical CDR3 protein sequences are pooled into one entry, listed with their most common genes and DNA. Here the V and J calls rest on TCRdb's processing, not on the authors' analysis. This sample lists 45,000 to 65,000 distinct CDR3 sequences; approximately 4.1% were detected once. Roughly 3.1% of the sample is taken by the ten largest.

For unsorted PBMC libraries, 2 million PBMCs were used after storage in RNAlater at -80 degrees C until RNA extraction. The multiple sclerosis patients were enrolled in a US clinical protocol that used magnetic resonance imaging to evaluate disease progression. PBMCs were separated from peripheral blood using Ficoll-Hypaque density gradient centrifugation and then cryopreserved in liquid nitrogen. Counted from cysteine to phenylalanine, this CDR3 has 15 amino acids. Kept here is only the CDR3 DNA, which spans 45 bases and is read in frame from base 1. The germline ends are 14 bases apart after V is trimmed by 3 bases and J by 2 bases.

The chain employs TRBV12-3 or TRBV12-4 and TRBJ2-7; TRBD2 is possibly the D segment (5 matching bases). The TCR was taken from a man in his fifties with multiple sclerosis. The sequenced sample was PBMCs. This receptor carries the CDR3 CASSLGYSGTYEQYF. The nucleotides are TGTGCCAGCAGTTTGGGGTATTCGGGGACCTACGAGCAGTACTTC.